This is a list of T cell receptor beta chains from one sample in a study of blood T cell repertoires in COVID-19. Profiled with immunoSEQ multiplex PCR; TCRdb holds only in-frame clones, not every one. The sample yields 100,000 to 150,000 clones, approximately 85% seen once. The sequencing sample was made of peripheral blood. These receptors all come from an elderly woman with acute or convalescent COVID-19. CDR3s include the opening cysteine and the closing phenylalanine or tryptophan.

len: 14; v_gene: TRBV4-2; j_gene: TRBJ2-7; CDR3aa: CASSQGAPDYEQYF
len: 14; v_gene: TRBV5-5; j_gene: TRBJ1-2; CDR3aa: CASSAGGLSYGYTF
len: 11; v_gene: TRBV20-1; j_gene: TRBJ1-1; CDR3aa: CRGTGGTEAFF
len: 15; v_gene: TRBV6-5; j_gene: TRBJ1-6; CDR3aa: CASSTGGGNNSPLHF
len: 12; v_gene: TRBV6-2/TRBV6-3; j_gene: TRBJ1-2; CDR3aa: CASSYRDYGYTF
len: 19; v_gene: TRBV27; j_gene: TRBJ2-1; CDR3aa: CASSHRSGLAGDLNNEQFF
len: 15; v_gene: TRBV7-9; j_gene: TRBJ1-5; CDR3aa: CASSSTGGGNQPQHF
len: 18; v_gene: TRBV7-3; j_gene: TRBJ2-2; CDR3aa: CASSRDGTSKVGTGELFF
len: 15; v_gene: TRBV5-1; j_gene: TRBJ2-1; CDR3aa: CASSQGLAGRGEQFF
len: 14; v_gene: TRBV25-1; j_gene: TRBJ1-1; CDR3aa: CASSDLDRDTEAFF
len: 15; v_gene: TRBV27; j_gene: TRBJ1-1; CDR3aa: CASSALRDRVSEAFF
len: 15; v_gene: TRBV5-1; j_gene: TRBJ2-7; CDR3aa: CASSLGQGGSYEQYF
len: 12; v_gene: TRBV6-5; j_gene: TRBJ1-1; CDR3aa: CATQTVSAEAFF
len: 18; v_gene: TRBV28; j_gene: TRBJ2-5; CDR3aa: CASSPTPGHQILQETQYF
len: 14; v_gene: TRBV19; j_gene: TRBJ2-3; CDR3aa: CASDTGQGTDTQYF
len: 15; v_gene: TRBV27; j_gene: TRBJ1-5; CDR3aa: CASSRTGHSNQPQHF
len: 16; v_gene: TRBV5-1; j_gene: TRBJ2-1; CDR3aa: CASSLAGLAGAQEQFF
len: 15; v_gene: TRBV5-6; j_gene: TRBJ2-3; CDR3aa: CASSLGRVGTDTQYF
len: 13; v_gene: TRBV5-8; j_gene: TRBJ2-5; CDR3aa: CASSFKGRETQYF
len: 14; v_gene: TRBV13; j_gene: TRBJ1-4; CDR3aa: CASSLGPINEKLFF
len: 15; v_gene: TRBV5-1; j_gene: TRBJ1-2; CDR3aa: CASSSPPTGDYGYTF
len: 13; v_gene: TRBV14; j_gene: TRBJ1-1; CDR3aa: CASSHLSQTEAFF
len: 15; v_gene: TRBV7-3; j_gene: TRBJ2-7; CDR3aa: CASSLDGTGGYEQYF
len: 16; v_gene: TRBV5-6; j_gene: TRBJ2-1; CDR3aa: CASSLEWGRDRNEQFF
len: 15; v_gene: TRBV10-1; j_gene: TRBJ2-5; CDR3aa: CASGGLGGRLETQYF
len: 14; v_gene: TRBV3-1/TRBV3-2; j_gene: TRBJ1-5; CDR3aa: CASSLGQSDQPQHF
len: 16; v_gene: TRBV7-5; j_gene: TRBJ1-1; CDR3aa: CARSLRKVRDRVTAFF
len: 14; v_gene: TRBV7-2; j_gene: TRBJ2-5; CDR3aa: CASRADTYQETQYF
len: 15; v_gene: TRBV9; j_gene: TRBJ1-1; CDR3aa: CASSVGGYRTAEAFF
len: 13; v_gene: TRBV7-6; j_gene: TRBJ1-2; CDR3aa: CASSGTANYGYTF
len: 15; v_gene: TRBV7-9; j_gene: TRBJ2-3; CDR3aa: CASSSGRFPTDTQYF
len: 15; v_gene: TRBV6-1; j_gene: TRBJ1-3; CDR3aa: CASSEGGSSGNTIYF
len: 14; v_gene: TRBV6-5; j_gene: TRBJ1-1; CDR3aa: CASSPGTGYTEAFF
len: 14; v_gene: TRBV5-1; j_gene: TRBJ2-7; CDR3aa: CASSSGGPPDEQYF
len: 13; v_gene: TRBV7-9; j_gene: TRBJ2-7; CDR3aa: CASSFDRAYEQYF
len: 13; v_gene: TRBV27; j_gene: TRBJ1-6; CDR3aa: CATIGGAGSPLHF
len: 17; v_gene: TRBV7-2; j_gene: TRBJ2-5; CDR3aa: CASSPRLRGKNKETQYF
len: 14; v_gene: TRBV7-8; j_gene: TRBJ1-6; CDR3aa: CASSSTGGVSPLHF
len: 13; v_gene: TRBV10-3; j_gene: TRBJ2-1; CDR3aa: CAISSQGADEQFF
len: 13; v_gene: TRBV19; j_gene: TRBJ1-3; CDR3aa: CASKGLAGNTIYF
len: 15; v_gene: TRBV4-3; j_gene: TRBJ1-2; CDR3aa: CASSQGSDRGNGYTF
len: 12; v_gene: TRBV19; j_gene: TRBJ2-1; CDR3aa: CAGRGQGGEQFF
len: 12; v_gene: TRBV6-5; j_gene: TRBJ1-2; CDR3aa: CASSFTGSGYTF
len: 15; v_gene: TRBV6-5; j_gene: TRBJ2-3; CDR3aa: CASREGRPLTNTQYF
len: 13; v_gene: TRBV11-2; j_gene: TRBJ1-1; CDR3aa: CASSIFRGTEAFF
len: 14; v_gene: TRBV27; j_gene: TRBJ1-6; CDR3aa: CASRRDRANSPLHF
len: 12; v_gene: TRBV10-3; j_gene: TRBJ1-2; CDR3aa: CAISGTGYGYTF
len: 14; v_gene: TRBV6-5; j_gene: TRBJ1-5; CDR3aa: CASRTTGRNQPQHF
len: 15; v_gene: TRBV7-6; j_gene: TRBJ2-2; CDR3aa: CASSFSSGNTGELFF
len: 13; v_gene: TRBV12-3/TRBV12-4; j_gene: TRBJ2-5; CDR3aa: CASSTPGGETQYF
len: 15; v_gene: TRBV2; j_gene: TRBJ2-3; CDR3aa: CASGSAGVRTDTQYF
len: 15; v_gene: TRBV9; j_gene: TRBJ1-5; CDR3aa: CASSPGVRDNQPQHF
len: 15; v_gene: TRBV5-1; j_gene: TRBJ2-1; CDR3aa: CASSLQGGAYNEQFF
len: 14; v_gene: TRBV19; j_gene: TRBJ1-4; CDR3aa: CASSTSGIREKLFF
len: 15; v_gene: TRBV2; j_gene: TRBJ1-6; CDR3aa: CASRGTGTQGSPLHF
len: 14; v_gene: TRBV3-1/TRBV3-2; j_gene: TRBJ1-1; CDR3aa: CASSLGQGNTEAFF
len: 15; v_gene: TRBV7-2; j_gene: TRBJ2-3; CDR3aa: CASSLGGQPTDTQYF
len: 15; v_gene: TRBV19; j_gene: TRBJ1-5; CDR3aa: CASSLRPPSNQPQHF